The sequence of this T cell receptor beta chain was determined in a study of OX40 agonist ivuxolimab in advanced cancers. Autoimmune disease history or systemic immunosuppression meant exclusion. Sequencing was performed with immunoSEQ multiplex PCR; in TCRdb, only in-frame clones are kept and a portion is missing. Of around 85,000 clones listed, about 90% are singletons. For this clone: Its antigen is still unknown.

The study, taken as a whole, reports: Expanded clones were, on average, more numerous among CD8+ T cells than CD4+. The authors did not determine the antigen specificity of the expanded peripheral T cells. Circulating CD4+ and CD8+ T cells showed clonal expansion by week 6 at 0.1 to 3.0 mg/kg.

The CDR3 has 15 amino acids. Germline-derived CDR1 and CDR2 are MNHEY and SMNVEV (reference sequence). J gave up 2 bases and V 5 bases, and 6 bases lay outside the gene matches. Sample: CD4+ or CD8+ T cells sorted from blood, taken in a trial of the OX40 agonist ivuxolimab. J is TRBJ2-1 and V is TRBV27, with 7 nucleotides matching TRBD1. This TCR was sampled from an adult with an advanced solid tumor such as melanoma, head and neck, liver or kidney cancer. CDR3 sequence (DNA): TGTGCCAGCAGTACCTCCGGGACAGCCTACAATGAGCAGTTCTTC. Translated, it gives CASSTSGTAYNEQFF.